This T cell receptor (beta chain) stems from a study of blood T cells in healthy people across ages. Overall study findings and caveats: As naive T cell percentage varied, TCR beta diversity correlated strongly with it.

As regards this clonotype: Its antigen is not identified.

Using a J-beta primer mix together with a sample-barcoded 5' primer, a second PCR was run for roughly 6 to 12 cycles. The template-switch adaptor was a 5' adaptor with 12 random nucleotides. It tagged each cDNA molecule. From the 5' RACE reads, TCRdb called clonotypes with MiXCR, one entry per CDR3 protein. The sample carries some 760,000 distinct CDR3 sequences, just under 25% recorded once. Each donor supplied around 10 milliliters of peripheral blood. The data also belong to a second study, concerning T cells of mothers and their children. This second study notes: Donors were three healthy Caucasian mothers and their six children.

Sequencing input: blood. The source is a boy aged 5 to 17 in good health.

As DNA, the CDR3 is TGTGCCAGCAGCGTCCTAGCGGAGAACACAGATACGCAGTATTTT. As protein: CASSVLAENTDTQYF. The chain links TRBV5-6 to TRBJ2-3, with TRBD2 matching over 7 bases. V lost 4 bases to trimming and J lost 2 bases; unmatched junction nucleotides: 7. CDR1 and CDR2 (germline): SGHDT, YYEEEE. This CDR3 is built from 15 residues.